A selection of T cell receptor beta chains follows, all from one sample in a study of blood T cell repertoires in COVID-19. Repertoires were generated with immunoSEQ multiplex PCR, while TCRdb's copy carries only in-frame clones and drops some. This table has about 190,000 clones, roughly 84% appearing once. Sequencing was performed on PBMCs or T cells enriched from blood (not recorded which). These receptors all come from a young woman who had recovered from COVID-19. Both conserved end residues are part of each CDR3. The order of the fields is V gene, D gene, J gene, CDR3 length, clone size, CDR3 protein, CDR3 DNA. The D gene is left open where the match is weak. A clone size is listed for some rows: how often the clone was seen (once, few, many), or a class if it is expanded.

V gene: TRBV25-1
D gene: TRBD1
J gene: TRBJ1-6
CDR3 length: 15
clone size: .
CDR3 protein: CASRLGQGAGSPLHF
CDR3 DNA: TGTGCCAGCAGGCTCGGACAGGGGGCAGGGTCACCCCTCCACTTT

V gene: TRBV24-1
D gene: .
J gene: TRBJ1-1
CDR3 length: 13
clone size: .
CDR3 protein: CATRDRKNTEAFF
CDR3 DNA: TGTGCCACCAGAGACAGAAAGAACACTGAAGCTTTCTTT

V gene: TRBV5-1
D gene: .
J gene: TRBJ1-2
CDR3 length: 14
clone size: .
CDR3 protein: CASGIGTTNYGYTF
CDR3 DNA: TGCGCCAGCGGAATAGGGACAACGAACTATGGCTACACCTTC

V gene: TRBV15
D gene: .
J gene: TRBJ1-5
CDR3 length: 16
clone size: .
CDR3 protein: CATSRGEGVGNQPQHF
CDR3 DNA: TGTGCCACCAGCAGAGGTGAGGGAGTAGGCAATCAGCCCCAGCATTTT

V gene: TRBV2
D gene: TRBD1
J gene: TRBJ2-5
CDR3 length: 15
clone size: once
CDR3 protein: CASSEGQGFEETQYF
CDR3 DNA: TGTGCCAGCAGTGAAGGACAGGGTTTTGAGGAGACCCAGTACTTC

V gene: TRBV5-4
D gene: .
J gene: TRBJ2-2
CDR3 length: 14
clone size: few
CDR3 protein: CASSLVLNTGELFF
CDR3 DNA: TGTGCCAGCAGCTTAGTACTAAACACCGGGGAGCTGTTTTTT

V gene: TRBV12-2
D gene: .
J gene: TRBJ1-1
CDR3 length: 16
clone size: .
CDR3 protein: CASRLVQGAGNTEAFF
CDR3 DNA: TGTGCAAGTCGCTTAGTACAGGGGGCCGGAAACACTGAAGCTTTCTTT

V gene: TRBV10-1
D gene: .
J gene: TRBJ1-6
CDR3 length: 15
clone size: .
CDR3 protein: CASSEFGQKNSPLHF
CDR3 DNA: TGCGCCAGCAGTGAATTCGGACAGAAAAATTCACCCCTCCACTTT

V gene: TRBV9
D gene: TRBD2
J gene: TRBJ2-7
CDR3 length: 17
clone size: .
CDR3 protein: CASSVGTSGGISYEQYF
CDR3 DNA: TGTGCCAGCAGCGTAGGGACTAGCGGGGGGATATCCTACGAGCAGTACTTC

V gene: TRBV5-1
D gene: TRBD1
J gene: TRBJ2-1
CDR3 length: 13
clone size: .
CDR3 protein: CASSRDRANEQFF
CDR3 DNA: TGCGCCAGCAGTCGGGACAGGGCCAATGAGCAGTTCTTC

V gene: TRBV6-5
D gene: .
J gene: TRBJ2-2
CDR3 length: 15
clone size: .
CDR3 protein: CASSYNPLPAGELFF
CDR3 DNA: TGTGCCAGCAGTTATAATCCGTTGCCGGCCGGGGAGCTGTTTTTT

V gene: TRBV5-1
D gene: TRBD2
J gene: TRBJ2-5
CDR3 length: 16
clone size: few
CDR3 protein: CASSIAGLAGTETQYF
CDR3 DNA: TGCGCCAGCAGCATAGCGGGACTAGCGGGGACGGAGACCCAGTACTTC

V gene: TRBV7-3
D gene: .
J gene: TRBJ2-7
CDR3 length: 13
clone size: .
CDR3 protein: CASSLAQGREQYF
CDR3 DNA: TGTGCCAGCAGCTTAGCCCAGGGGCGGGAGCAGTACTTC

V gene: TRBV19
D gene: TRBD2
J gene: TRBJ2-3
CDR3 length: 16
clone size: .
CDR3 protein: CASSLTSGVPSDTQYF
CDR3 DNA: TGTGCCAGTAGCCTGACTAGCGGGGTCCCCTCAGATACGCAGTATTTT

V gene: TRBV5-1
D gene: .
J gene: TRBJ1-1
CDR3 length: 15
clone size: .
CDR3 protein: CASRMDPGTAGEAFF
CDR3 DNA: TGCGCCAGCAGAATGGACCCTGGGACTGCCGGGGAAGCTTTCTTT

V gene: TRBV5-6
D gene: TRBD1
J gene: TRBJ2-7
CDR3 length: 14
clone size: few
CDR3 protein: CASTWDRGTVEQYF
CDR3 DNA: TGTGCCAGCACCTGGGACAGGGGGACGGTCGAGCAGTACTTC

V gene: TRBV7-7
D gene: TRBD2
J gene: TRBJ2-3
CDR3 length: 15
clone size: .
CDR3 protein: CASSLLAGVPDTQYF
CDR3 DNA: TGTGCTAGCAGCTTACTAGCGGGAGTCCCAGATACGCAGTATTTT

V gene: TRBV27
D gene: .
J gene: TRBJ1-2
CDR3 length: 13
clone size: .
CDR3 protein: CASSISGYYGYTF
CDR3 DNA: TGTGCCAGCAGTATCTCAGGGTACTATGGCTACACCTTC

V gene: TRBV30
D gene: .
J gene: TRBJ1-5
CDR3 length: 14
clone size: .
CDR3 protein: CAWSVLEGGQPQHF
CDR3 DNA: TGTGCCTGGAGTGTACTGGAGGGAGGACAGCCCCAGCATTTT

V gene: TRBV6-1
D gene: TRBD1
J gene: TRBJ2-7
CDR3 length: 13
clone size: .
CDR3 protein: CASSEDRDYEQYF
CDR3 DNA: TGTGCCAGCAGTGAGGACAGGGACTACGAGCAGTACTTC

V gene: TRBV6-2/TRBV6-3
D gene: TRBD1
J gene: TRBJ1-2
CDR3 length: 14
clone size: .
CDR3 protein: CASSGQGANYGYTF
CDR3 DNA: TGTGCCAGCAGTGGACAGGGCGCTAACTATGGCTACACCTTC

V gene: TRBV18
D gene: .
J gene: TRBJ1-2
CDR3 length: 14
clone size: .
CDR3 protein: CASSPSTINYGYTF
CDR3 DNA: TGTGCCAGCTCACCTTCGACAATTAACTATGGCTACACCTTC